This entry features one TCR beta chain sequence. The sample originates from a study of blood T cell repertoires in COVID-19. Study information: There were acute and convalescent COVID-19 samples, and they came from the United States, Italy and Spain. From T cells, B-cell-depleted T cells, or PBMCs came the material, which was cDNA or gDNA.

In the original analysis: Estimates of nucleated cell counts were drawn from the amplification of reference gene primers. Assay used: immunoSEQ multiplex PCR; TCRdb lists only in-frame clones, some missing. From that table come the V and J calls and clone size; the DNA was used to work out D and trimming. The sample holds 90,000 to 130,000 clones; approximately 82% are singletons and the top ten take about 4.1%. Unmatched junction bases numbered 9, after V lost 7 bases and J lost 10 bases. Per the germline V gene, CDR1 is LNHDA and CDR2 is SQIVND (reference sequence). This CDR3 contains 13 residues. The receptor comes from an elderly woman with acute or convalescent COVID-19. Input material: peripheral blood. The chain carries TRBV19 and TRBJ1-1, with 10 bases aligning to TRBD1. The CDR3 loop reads CASTFGTGVRAFF. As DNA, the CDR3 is TGTGCCAGTACCTTTGGGACAGGGGTGAGAGCTTTCTTT.